This TCR beta chain was identified during a study of cytomegalovirus exposure and HLA in healthy donors. At the level of the study: The Caucasian-associated ancestry cluster contained 81% of the 300 to 400 genotyped donors.

Study conclusions and caveats: Across donors, sequencing depth was assumed by presence/absence analyses to be roughly uniform. A later analysis appeared to link common viral pathogens to several of the most significant clusters. The study carried out a later analysis of TCR beta sequences. It associated some 18,000 of them with specific HLA alleles at a false discovery rate of 0.05.

Points on this clone: Its specificity is unknown.

Germline V gene data show CDR1 as SEHNR and CDR2 as FQNEAQ (reference sequence). The germline V and J ends were trimmed by 5 bases and 6 bases, with 13 bases remaining between them. This CDR3 spans 14 amino acids. The PCR contained 60 Vbeta and 13 Jbeta primers. Sequenced by immunoSEQ multiplex PCR; TCRdb stores in-frame clones only, minus some. The sample holds about 160,000 clones; approximately 72% are singletons and the top ten take roughly 7.1%. The rearrangement links TRBV7-9 to TRBJ2-2, with TRBD2 as a possible D gene (6 bases). The sequenced sample was PBMCs. The receptor was isolated from a man aged 35-49 years in good health and CMV-seropositive. As DNA, the CDR3 is TGTGCCAGCAGCCCCCGGGACTGGGCCGGGGAGCTGTTTTTT. Translating gives CASSPRDWAGELFF.